One and the same sample provided the 4 T cell receptor beta chains below, sequenced in a study of blood T cell repertoires in COVID-19. Here immunoSEQ multiplex PCR was the method, and the copy in TCRdb shows in-frame clones only, minus some. The table includes hundreds of thousands of clones, 88% detected once. Material for sequencing was PBMCs or T cells enriched from blood (not recorded which). Receptors were obtained from a woman between 55 and 75 years old who had recovered from COVID-19.

This rearrangement joins TRBV12-5 to TRBJ2-3, with D possibly being TRBD1 (6 bases). Trimming took off 5 bases at V and 0 bases at J, with 15 bases between the two ends. This CDR3 is built from 16 residues. Per germline, CDR1 LGHNT and CDR2 FRNRAP. The CDR3 here is CASGPGQRLSTDTQYF. The DNA of the CDR3 is TGTGCTAGTGGTCCCGGACAGAGACTAAGCACAGATACGCAGTATTTT.

Worth noting for this clone: The same CDR3 is also encoded by other DNA sequences in this sample. The chain combines TRBV18 with TRBJ1-4; 7 nucleotides align to TRBD1. This CDR3 contains 15 residues. From germline, CDR1 is KGHSH and CDR2 LQKENI. V gave up 3 bases and J gave up 3 bases; unmatched junction bases: 4. The CDR3 reads CASSPGQRSNEKLFF. DNA for the CDR3: TGTGCCAGCTCACCGGGACAGCGGTCTAATGAAAAACTGTTTTTT.

The chain couples TRBV19 to TRBJ2-7; D might be TRBD1 (7 bases). The CDR3 is 14 residues long. CDR1 is LNHDA and CDR2 is SQIVND in the germline V gene (reference sequence). Trimming stripped 5 bases from V and 4 bases from J, with 15 bases between. The CDR3: CASSSGGTVYEQYF. DNA of the CDR3: TGTGCCAGTAGTTCAGGGGGGACAGTGTACGAGCAGTACTTC.

The chain employs TRBV19 and TRBJ2-7; weak D call: TRBD2 (7 bases). The CDR3 spans 14 residues. Trimming removed 5 bases from V and 1 base from J, with 12 bases in between. Germline V gene sequence: CDR1 LNHDA, CDR2 SQIVND (reference sequence). DNA of the CDR3: TGTGCCAGTAGTCGGCGGGGGCTGTCCTACGAGCAGTACTTC. Its translation: CASSRRGLSYEQYF.